The 20 T cell receptor beta chains reported below all come from one sample, sequenced in a study of cytomegalovirus exposure and HLA in healthy donors. PCR was performed using 60 Vbeta and 13 Jbeta primers. Produced via immunoSEQ multiplex PCR; TCRdb's table is partial and in-frame only. In all, the sample yields some 20,000 clones. The sample comprised PBMCs. The receptors were gathered from a man in his fifties or sixties in good health and CMV-seropositive.

This chain uses TRBV2 with TRBJ2-6, with 9 positions matching TRBD1. Germline-derived CDR1 and CDR2 are SNHLY and FYNNEI. The V and J ends lost 7 bases and 3 bases, in that order; junction bases with no gene match: 4. This CDR3 is 15 amino acids long. CDR3 in amino acids: CASTGDRVGANVLTF. The CDR3 region has the DNA TGTGCCAGCACCGGGGACAGGGTTGGGGCCAACGTCCTGACTTTC.

The chain employs TRBV7-2 and TRBJ2-1; 8 nucleotides line up with TRBD2. The length of the CDR3 is 15 residues. The germline V gene has CDR1 SGHTA and CDR2 FQGNSA. J lost 5 bases, V lost 2 bases, and 5 bases had no gene match. The CDR3, as DNA: TGTGCCAGCAGCTTAAATGCGGGAGGCCACAATGAGCAGTTCTTC. Residues: CASSLNAGGHNEQFF.

The rearrangement uses TRBV6-1 and TRBJ2-5; the D gene is possibly TRBD2 (6 bases). Trimming shortened V by 6 bases and J by 5 bases, and 10 bases separated the two germline ends. Germline CDR1 MNHNS, CDR2 SASEGT. The CDR3 is made up of 12 amino acids. The CDR3 region has the DNA TGTGCCAGCAGCCCTCGGGGGGAGACCCAGTACTTC. Protein product: CASSPRGETQYF.

The chain employs TRBV5-6 and TRBJ2-5; TRBD2 agrees at 7 bases. Unmatched junction bases numbered 9, after V lost 2 bases and J lost 2 bases. The CDR3 runs 16 residues. Germline CDR1 and CDR2: SGHDT and YYEEEE. The CDR3 sequence is CASSFTWLAVQETQYF. CDR3 nucleotide sequence: TGTGCCAGCAGCTTTACTTGGCTAGCGGTTCAAGAGACCCAGTACTTC.

The chain links TRBV19 to TRBJ1-2; D is undetermined. V gave up 8 bases and J gave up 3 bases, with 13 bases separating them. The CDR3 totals 13 residues. CDR1 and CDR2 (germline): LNHDA, SQIVND (reference sequence). The CDR3 nucleotides read TGTGCCAGTGAAAAGCCGGGATACTATGGCTACACCTTC. It codes for CASEKPGYYGYTF.

V is TRBV5-6 and J is TRBJ1-5, with D possibly being TRBD1 (6 bases). Trimming stripped 4 bases from V and 0 bases from J, with 17 bases between. Germline CDR1 reads SGHDT; CDR2 reads YYEEEE. This CDR3 is 17 amino acids long. The CDR3 is CASSHGTQLYSNQPQHF. CDR3 sequence (DNA): TGTGCCAGCAGCCACGGGACACAGCTTTATAGCAATCAGCCCCAGCATTTT.

The chain links TRBV7-8 to TRBJ2-2; possible D gene TRBD1, 5 bases. The germline CDR1 and CDR2 sequences are SGHVS and FQNEAQ. The ends were cut back, 2 bases at V and 1 base at J, with 5 bases in the middle. The length of the CDR3 is 14 residues. CDR3 bases: TGTGCCAGCAGCTTAACAGGGAACACCGGGGAGCTGTTTTTT. The encoded protein is CASSLTGNTGELFF.

The V call is TRBV29-1, the J call TRBJ2-4; maybe TRBD2 (5 bases). Germline CDR1 reads SQVTM; CDR2 reads ANQGSEA. This CDR3 comprises 12 residues. Trimming removed 7 bases at V and 6 bases at J, with 13 bases between. CDR3 in amino acids: CSGRRGGNIQYF. CDR3 nucleotides: TGCAGCGGCCGCCGGGGTGGAAACATTCAGTACTTC.

V gene TRBV6-1 combines with J gene TRBJ2-7; 7 bases agree with TRBD1. Per the germline V gene, CDR1 is MNHNS and CDR2 is SASEGT. Trimming removed 4 bases from V and 7 bases from J; junction bases left unmatched: 7. This CDR3 has 13 residues. CDR3 protein: CASSGTGAREQYF. Here the CDR3 DNA reads TGTGCCAGCAGTGGCACAGGGGCTAGGGAGCAGTACTTC.

The chain is built from TRBV30 and TRBJ1-5, with D maybe TRBD1 (6 bases). Germline values: CDR1 GTSNPN, CDR2 SVGIG (reference sequence). V lost 4 bases to trimming and J lost 0 bases, with 13 bases between them. The CDR3 has 15 residues. The CDR3 spells CAWTSGQHSNQPQHF. In nucleotides, the CDR3 is TGTGCCTGGACCTCCGGACAGCATAGCAATCAGCCCCAGCATTTT.

The chain joins TRBV9 to TRBJ2-7, with D tentatively TRBD1 (6 bases). Germline loops: CDR1 SGDLS, CDR2 YYNGEE. Trimming shortened V by 3 bases and J by 6 bases, and 16 bases separated the two germline ends. The CDR3 runs to 14 residues. The CDR3 nucleotides read TGTGCCAGCAGCGCTACCACAGGGCCAGGCGAGCAGTACTTC. It is translated as CASSATTGPGEQYF.

This rearrangement joins TRBV5-1 to TRBJ2-7; 9 bases map to TRBD1. CDR1 and CDR2 from the germline V gene are SGHRS and YFSETQ. The ends lost 3 bases at V and 10 bases at J; junction bases unmatched: 17. The CDR3 length is 16 residues. CDR3: CASSWGTGHGPGGQYF. Written as DNA, the CDR3 is TGCGCCAGCAGCTGGGGGACAGGGCATGGCCCGGGGGGCCAGTACTTC.

Here the CDR3 DNA reads TGTGCCAGCAGCCCCCCCGGTCGGCGGCCTGGGAACATTCAGTACTTC. This codes for CASSPPGRRPGNIQYF. The chain recombines TRBV14 with TRBJ2-4; no reliable D call. CDR1 and CDR2 (germline): SGHDN, FVKESK. This CDR3 has 16 amino acids. The ends were cut back, 4 bases at V and 7 bases at J, with 20 bases in the middle.

The chain carries TRBV6-1 and TRBJ1-6, with 7 bases identical to TRBD1. This CDR3 is 15 amino acids long. Trimming at V came to 4 bases and at J to 4 bases, leaving 4 bases not matched to a gene. Germline CDR1 is MNHNS and CDR2 is SASEGT. Written as DNA, the CDR3 is TGTGCCAGCAGTGGGGGACAGAGTTATAATTCACCCCTCCACTTT. Amino acid sequence: CASSGGQSYNSPLHF.

The rearrangement links TRBV30 to TRBJ1-1; no definite D call. The CDR3 runs to 17 residues. From germline, CDR1 is GTSNPN and CDR2 SVGIG (reference sequence). The V and J ends lost 3 bases and 5 bases respectively, with 25 bases between them. The DNA for the CDR3 is TGTGCCTGGAGGACTACCACGAAACGGTTCGAGTGGACTGAAGCTTTCTTT. Translated: CAWRTTTKRFEWTEAFF. The variable domain in full, completed from reference TRBV30 and TRBJ1-1, reads SQTIHQWPATLVQPVGSPLSLECTVEGTSNPNLYWYRQAAGRGLQLLFYSVGIGQISSEVPQNLSASRPQDRQFILSSKKLLLSDSGFYLCAWRTTTKRFEWTEAFFGQGTRLTVV.

The rearrangement links TRBV5-1 to TRBJ1-1, with D possibly matching TRBD1 (5 bases). Germline assignment: CDR1 SGHRS and CDR2 YFSETQ. The V gene lost 6 bases and the J gene lost 4 bases, with 22 bases spanning the gap. The CDR3 has 16 residues. The DNA for the CDR3 is TGCGCCAGCAATCATGGGTCATGGGGCCGTAGCACTGAAGCTTTCTTT. It yields the protein CASNHGSWGRSTEAFF.

The genes are TRBV2 and TRBJ1-5, with 10 positions matching TRBD1. In germline, CDR1 is SNHLY, CDR2 FYNNEI. V gave up 6 bases and J gave up 5 bases; unmatched junction bases: 7. CDR3 size: 15 residues. The CDR3 DNA reads TGTGCCAGCAGGGAGGACAGGGGGAACTATCAGCCCCAGCATTTT. Its translation is CASREDRGNYQPQHF.

The chain links TRBV27 to TRBJ1-2, with D tentatively TRBD1 (5 bases). This CDR3 has 15 residues. Trimming cost V 7 bases and J 4 bases, with 19 bases left between them. Per germline, CDR1 MNHEY and CDR2 SMNVEV (reference sequence). The CDR3 nucleotides read TGTGCCAGCACCCCTTACCCGGAAACAGGCTATGGCTACACCTTC. The encoded protein is CASTPYPETGYGYTF.

The rearrangement joins TRBV7-2 to TRBJ2-7; 9 bases agree with TRBD2. The germline V gene has CDR1 SGHTA and CDR2 FQGNSA. The CDR3 extends over 15 amino acids. V was clipped by 1 base and J by 3 bases; unmatched bases: 4. CDR3 amino acids: CASSLVLAGSYEQYF. The CDR3 DNA follows: TGTGCCAGCAGCTTAGTCCTAGCGGGAAGCTACGAGCAGTACTTC.

The chain carries TRBV6-1 and TRBJ2-7; 9 positions match TRBD2. The CDR3 covers 14 residues. Unmatched junction bases numbered 6, after V lost 5 bases and J lost 4 bases. Per germline, CDR1 MNHNS and CDR2 SASEGT. The CDR3 DNA reads TGTGCCAGCAGTCCTCGGGGACTAGCTTACGAGCAGTACTTC. Encoded protein: CASSPRGLAYEQYF.